Below are 32 T cell receptor beta chains sequenced from a single sample in a study of T cell responses to AZD1222 COVID-19 vaccine. Method: immunoSEQ multiplex PCR; TCRdb's copy keeps in-frame clones and lacks some. The top ten hold approximately 30% of the sample, which has some 87,000 clones, more than 80% seen once. Sequenced material: peripheral blood, taken on day 0 of AZD1222 vaccination. The receptors were gathered from an adult in good health.

The CDR3 spells CASSEVSNTGELFF. The CDR3 DNA is TGTGCCAGCAGTGAAGTCTCGAACACCGGGGAGCTGTTTTTT. The V call is TRBV6-4, the J call TRBJ2-2; no clear D. CDR1 is MRHNA and CDR2 is SNTAGT in the germline V gene. The CDR3 covers 14 residues. V shed 3 bases and J shed 0 bases, with 5 bases lying between them.

This chain joins TRBV6-5 and TRBJ1-3; D call uncertain. The V gene lost 5 bases and the J gene lost 0 bases, with 5 bases spanning the gap. Per germline, CDR1 MNHEY and CDR2 SVGAGI. This CDR3 spans 13 amino acids. CDR3 nucleotide sequence: TGTGCCAGCAGTATACACTCTGGAAACACCATATATTTT. Amino acids: CASSIHSGNTIYF.

The gene calls are TRBV2 and TRBJ2-1; TRBD2 agrees at 7 bases. This CDR3 contains 15 residues. Germline assignment: CDR1 SNHLY and CDR2 FYNNEI. V lost 6 bases, J lost 5 bases, and 10 bases stayed unmatched. DNA for the CDR3: TGTGCCAGCAGGGAGACCGGGACTACCAACAATGAGCAGTTCTTC. Amino acid sequence: CASRETGTTNNEQFF.

The chain links TRBV25-1 to TRBJ2-1; D is tentatively TRBD1 or TRBD2 (5 bases each). V was shortened by 0 bases and J by 8 bases, with 14 bases between the two germline ends. CDR3 length: 15 amino acids. Germline CDR1 reads MGHDK; CDR2 reads SYGVNS. CDR3 sequence reads: CASSEYGDVTYEQFF. As DNA, the CDR3 is TGTGCCAGCAGTGAATATGGGGACGTTACGTATGAGCAGTTCTTC.

This chain joins TRBV6-5 and TRBJ2-2; a possible D gene is TRBD1 (6 bases). The germline gives CDR1 MNHEY, CDR2 SVGAGI. Trimming shortened V by 7 bases and J by 6 bases, and 15 bases separated the two germline ends. The CDR3 covers 14 residues. CDR3 in amino acids: CASNQQGNAGELFF. CDR3 coding DNA: TGTGCCAGCAACCAACAGGGTAATGCCGGGGAGCTGTTTTTT.

The genes are TRBV28 and TRBJ1-1; 7 nucleotides align to TRBD1. This CDR3 region has 14 residues. V lost 7 bases to trimming and J lost 2 bases; unmatched junction nucleotides: 7. From germline, CDR1 is MDHEN and CDR2 SYDVKM. The CDR3 protein is CASTQGGGNTEAFF. CDR3 nucleotide sequence: TGTGCCAGCACCCAGGGGGGGGGAAACACTGAAGCTTTCTTT.

The chain is built from TRBV2 and TRBJ1-1; no reliable D call. CDR3 length: 15 amino acids. The V gene's germline CDR1 is SNHLY and CDR2 FYNNEI. The ends were cut back, 4 bases at V and 1 base at J, with 13 bases in the middle. CDR3 nucleotides: TGTGCCAGCAGTGTATCTGGGAGCGGGAACACTGAAGCTTTCTTT. Translation gives CASSVSGSGNTEAFF.

This sequence joins TRBV7-2 and TRBJ2-7, with TRBD2 identical over 9 bases. The CDR3 contains 14 residues. The trim removed 4 bases at V and 1 base at J, leaving 2 bases unmatched. CDR1 and CDR2 from the germline V gene are SGHTA and FQGNSA. CDR3 region: CASSSSGGSYEQYF. DNA for the CDR3: TGTGCCAGCAGCTCAAGCGGGGGGTCCTACGAGCAGTACTTC.

This clone has a single count. This chain links TRBV4-3 with TRBJ2-3; D not resolved. V was trimmed by 0 bases and J by 5 bases, leaving 12 bases between them. CDR1 and CDR2 from the germline V gene are LGHNA and YSLEER. The CDR3 has 15 amino acids. The CDR3 region has the DNA TGCGCCAGCAGCCAAGAAGGAACGGCCGAAGATACGCAGTATTTT. Residues: CASSQEGTAEDTQYF.

V and J are TRBV25-1 and TRBJ1-3, with D perhaps TRBD1 (5 bases). The CDR3 totals 17 residues. Germline CDR1 reads MGHDK; CDR2 reads SYGVNS. V shed 2 bases and J shed 0 bases, with 14 bases lying between them. The CDR3 bases are TGTGCCAGCAGTGAAAGGGACTCCCGACGCTCTGGAAACACCATATATTTT. Translating gives CASSERDSRRSGNTIYF.

The chain couples TRBV6-5 to TRBJ1-3; tentatively, D is TRBD1 (6 bases). The CDR3 covers 15 residues. CDR1 MNHEY and CDR2 SVGAGI come from the germline V gene. V shed 7 bases and J shed 0 bases, with 13 bases lying between them. The CDR3 region has the DNA TGTGCCAGCATCTTAGGACAGCTCTCTGGAAACACCATATATTTT. Amino acids: CASILGQLSGNTIYF.

The chain uses TRBV28 and TRBJ2-7; 11 nucleotides match TRBD2. This CDR3 comprises 15 residues. Trimming cost V 3 bases and J 2 bases; bases outside gene matches: 3. Germline CDR1 is MDHEN and CDR2 is SYDVKM. CDR3 in amino acids: CASSLFSGRAYEQYF. CDR3 nucleotides: TGTGCCAGCAGTTTGTTTAGCGGGAGGGCCTACGAGCAGTACTTC. The full variable domain, rest sourced from reference TRBV28 and TRBJ2-7, is DVKVTQSSRYLVKRTGEKVFLECVQDMDHENMFWYRQDPGLGLRLIYFSYDVKMKEKGDIPEGYSVSREKKERFSLILESASTNQTSMYLCASSLFSGRAYEQYFGPGTRLTVT.

The chain couples TRBV5-1 to TRBJ2-7; 13 bases agree with TRBD2. This CDR3 spans 19 amino acids. Germline-derived CDR1 and CDR2 are SGHRS and YFSETQ. V gave up 4 bases and J gave up 3 bases; unmatched junction bases: 16. This chain's CDR3 is CASSRTAGTSGTAIYEQYF. For the CDR3, the DNA is TGCGCCAGCAGCCGGACAGCCGGGACTAGCGGGACAGCGATCTACGAGCAGTACTTC.

The V call is TRBV30, the J call TRBJ1-6; 7 bases are shared with TRBD1. Germline V gene lookup returns CDR1 GTSNPN and CDR2 SVGIG (reference sequence). The junction had 2 bases not matched to a gene; V was cut back by 1 base and J by 5 bases. The CDR3 contains 14 residues. The CDR3 reads CAWSAGQNNSPLHF. The CDR3 region has the DNA TGTGCCTGGAGTGCGGGACAGAATAATTCACCCCTCCACTTT.

There are a few counts of this clone. The chain carries TRBV2 and TRBJ1-2, with 10 bases aligning to TRBD1. Germline V gene sequence: CDR1 SNHLY, CDR2 FYNNEI. The CDR3 extends over 16 amino acids. J lost 1 base, V lost 5 bases, and 7 bases had no gene match. The CDR3 DNA is TGTGCCAGCAGTCGACAGGGGGCGAACCTTAACTATGGCTACACCTTC. Amino acid sequence: CASSRQGANLNYGYTF.

The V call is TRBV3-1 (or the pseudogene TRBV3-2), the J call TRBJ1-1; TRBD1 agrees at 9 bases. CDR3 length equals 13 residues. Germline V lookup: CDR1 LGHDT, CDR2 YNNKEL (reference sequence). The junction had 4 bases not matched to a gene; V was cut back by 1 base and J by 10 bases. The CDR3 loop is CASSQARDRAAFF. Here the CDR3 DNA reads TGTGCCAGCAGCCAAGCACGGGACAGGGCAGCTTTCTTT.

The V call is TRBV5-6, the J call TRBJ2-7, with D perhaps matching TRBD2 (5 bases). The V gene's germline CDR1 is SGHDT and CDR2 YYEEEE. This CDR3 is built from 16 residues. V was shortened by 3 bases and J by 5 bases, with 21 bases between the two germline ends. The CDR3 DNA follows: TGTGCCAGCAGCTCCCAAGGACTTGAGGGTATCGACGAGCAGTACTTC. Protein: CASSSQGLEGIDEQYF. Based on the CDR3 plus reference TRBV5-6 and TRBJ2-7, the full variable domain is DAGVTQSPTHLIKTRGQQVTLRCSPKSGHDTVSWYQQALGQGPQFIFQYYEEEERQRGNFPDRFSGHQFPNYSSELNVNALLLGDSALYLCASSSQGLEGIDEQYFGPGTRLTVT.

In its sample, this clone was seen a few times. V is TRBV19 and J is TRBJ2-7, with D perhaps matching TRBD2 (5 bases). The CDR3 has 12 amino acids. Trimming cost V 5 bases and J 6 bases, with 11 bases left between them. Germline V gene data show CDR1 as LNHDA and CDR2 as SQIVND (reference sequence). This chain's CDR3 is CASSASGSEQYF. The CDR3 DNA reads TGTGCCAGTAGTGCCTCGGGATCCGAGCAGTACTTC.

The chain employs TRBV19 and TRBJ2-1; D possibly corresponds to TRBD1 (6 bases). The CDR3 has 15 residues. Germline loops: CDR1 LNHDA, CDR2 SQIVND (reference sequence). With 5 bases removed from V and 8 bases from J, the gap between germline ends came to 19 bases. DNA of the CDR3: TGTGCCAGTAGTCAGGGGCGTGGGGGTAGGGATGAGCAGTTCTTC. The encoded protein is CASSQGRGGRDEQFF. Looking up the rest from reference TRBV19 and TRBJ2-1 gives the full variable domain: DGGITQSPKYLFRKEGQNVTLSCEQNLNHDAMYWYRQDPGQGLRLIYYSQIVNDFQKGDIAEGYSVSREKKESFPLTVTSAQKNPTAFYLCASSQGRGGRDEQFFGPGTRLTVL.

This clone was seen just once. V is TRBV18 and J is TRBJ2-3; 8 bases map to TRBD2. The CDR3 has 14 amino acids. Germline lookup yields CDR1 KGHSH and CDR2 LQKENI. The junction had 6 bases not matched to a gene; V was cut back by 5 bases and J by 5 bases. CDR3 bases: TGTGCCAGCTCAGCCGGGACTAGGGGAGATACGCAGTATTTT. It codes for CASSAGTRGDTQYF.

The chain employs TRBV13 and TRBJ2-1; 9 nucleotides match TRBD2. Germline V gene data show CDR1 as PRHDT and CDR2 as FYEKMQ (reference sequence). V lost 3 bases and J lost 6; bases outside the gene matches: 12. The CDR3 spans 17 residues. The CDR3 loop reads CASSFLQAGGWGNEQFF. CDR3 DNA: TGTGCCAGCAGCTTCTTACAAGCGGGAGGATGGGGCAATGAGCAGTTCTTC.

The gene calls are TRBV3-1 (or the pseudogene TRBV3-2) and TRBJ2-5; 14 bases are a match to TRBD2. V was pared by 3 bases and J by 5 bases, with 11 bases of the junction left unmatched. The CDR3 is 18 residues long. CDR1 and CDR2 from the germline V gene are LGHDT and YNNKEL (reference sequence). CDR3 nucleotides: TGTGCCAGCAGCCACGCGACTAGCGGGAGGGCCGGTCAGGAGACCCAGTACTTC. Translating gives CASSHATSGRAGQETQYF.

The chain links TRBV28 to TRBJ1-5; maybe TRBD1 (5 bases). Germline V CDR1 and CDR2: MDHEN, SYDVKM. The CDR3 covers 14 residues. The germline V and J ends were trimmed by 5 bases and 5 bases, with 13 bases remaining between them. The CDR3: CASSIWGPHQPQHF. CDR3 coding DNA: TGTGCCAGCAGTATCTGGGGCCCCCATCAGCCCCAGCATTTT.

The chain is built from TRBV4-2 and TRBJ2-1; 14 bases fit TRBD2. The CDR3 totals 15 residues. Germline assignment: CDR1 LGHNA and CDR2 YNFKEQ. The ends lost 4 bases at V and 10 bases at J; junction bases unmatched: 6. CDR3 in DNA: TGTGCCAGCAGCCCGACTAGCGGGAGGGCCGGGGAGCAGTTCTTC. Amino acids: CASSPTSGRAGEQFF.

This clone was seen a few times. The gene calls are TRBV6-5 and TRBJ1-4, with 7 bases lining up with TRBD1. The CDR3 covers 14 residues. Germline trimming cut 2 bases from V and 7 bases from J; bases unmatched to any gene: 4. Germline V CDR1 and CDR2: MNHEY, SVGAGI. The CDR3 is CASSYRGRVEKLFF. The CDR3, as DNA: TGTGCCAGCAGTTACAGGGGGCGCGTTGAAAAACTGTTTTTT.

The gene calls are TRBV14 and TRBJ1-1, with TRBD1 matching 9 bases. CDR1 is SGHDN, CDR2 FVKESK, per germline. CDR3 size: 18 residues. Unmatched junction bases numbered 12, after V lost 3 bases and J lost 1 base. In nucleotides, the CDR3 is TGTGCCAGCAGCCATTTAAGAATTTGGGACAGGGCGAACACTGAAGCTTTCTTT. Translated: CASSHLRIWDRANTEAFF. The full variable domain, with the rest looked up from reference TRBV14 and TRBJ1-1, is EAGVTQFPSHSVIEKGQTVTLRCDPISGHDNLYWYRRVMGKEIKFLLHFVKESKQDESGMPNNRFLAERTGGTYSTLKVQPAELEDSGVYFCASSHLRIWDRANTEAFFGQGTRLTVV.

In its sample, this clone was seen once. The genes are TRBV28 and TRBJ2-3, with D possibly TRBD1 on 5 matching bases. The CDR3 totals 14 residues. Trimming took off 5 bases at V and 6 bases at J, with 15 bases between the two ends. Germline V gene data show CDR1 as MDHEN and CDR2 as SYDVKM. In DNA form, the CDR3 reads TGTGCCAGCAGTCCTCAGGGTTTTGCCGATACGCAGTATTTT. The encoded protein is CASSPQGFADTQYF.

This chain uses TRBV14 with TRBJ1-1, with 8 bases lining up with TRBD1. Germline V gives CDR1 SGHDN, CDR2 FVKESK. The CDR3 runs 14 residues. V lost 3 bases, J lost 6 bases, and 6 bases stayed unmatched. CDR3 amino acids: CASSHRQGAAEAFF. The CDR3 DNA reads TGTGCCAGCAGCCATCGGCAGGGGGCCGCTGAAGCTTTCTTT.

CDR3 bases: TGTGCCAGCAGGGAATCCGGGGGCTATGGCTACACCTTC. As protein: CASRESGGYGYTF. The chain is built from TRBV28 and TRBJ1-2, with TRBD1 as a possible D gene (5 bases). Per the germline V gene, CDR1 is MDHEN and CDR2 is SYDVKM. V was trimmed by 6 bases and J by 4 bases, leaving 12 bases between them. The CDR3 extends over 13 amino acids.

This clone appeared once. The chain joins TRBV7-2 to TRBJ1-2, with no clear D. Germline V gives CDR1 SGHTA, CDR2 FQGNSA. The CDR3 has 13 amino acids. V shed 7 bases and J shed 4 bases, with 13 bases lying between them. CDR3 protein: CASTREDVYGYTF. CDR3 DNA sequence: TGTGCCAGCACCCGGGAGGACGTCTATGGCTACACCTTC.

This rearrangement joins TRBV25-1 to TRBJ1-1; D may be TRBD1 (5 bases). Trimming shortened V by 3 bases and J by 2 bases, and 10 bases separated the two germline ends. Germline V CDR1 and CDR2: MGHDK, SYGVNS. The CDR3 spans 14 residues. CDR3 sequence (DNA): TGTGCCAGCAGTGAGGGGGGGATAAACACTGAAGCTTTCTTT. Protein: CASSEGGINTEAFF. Based on the CDR3 plus reference TRBV25-1 and TRBJ1-1, the full variable domain is EADIYQTPRYLVIGTGKKITLECSQTMGHDKMYWYQQDPGMELHLIHYSYGVNSTEKGDLSSESTVSRIRTEHFPLTLESARPSHTSQYLCASSEGGINTEAFFGQGTRLTVV.

The V call is TRBV24-1, the J call TRBJ1-5; 11 bases fit TRBD1. This CDR3 region has 19 residues. V was clipped by 8 bases and J by 3 bases; unmatched bases: 17. Germline CDR1 is KGHDR and CDR2 is SFDVKD. Here the CDR3 reads CATTPPGQGAFSDNQPQHF. The CDR3 DNA reads as TGTGCCACCACTCCACCCGGACAGGGGGCGTTCTCGGACAATCAGCCCCAGCATTTT.